This TCR beta chain comes out of a study of cytomegalovirus exposure and HLA in healthy donors. This clone was observed once. Its antigen is undetermined. Overall study findings and caveats: As a later analysis revealed, the rate of TCR association differed by HLA locus, with DRB1 most and HLA-C fewest.

CDR1 is GTSNPN, CDR2 SVGIG, per germline (reference sequence). Trimming at V came to 8 bases and at J to 9 bases, leaving 19 bases not matched to a gene. This CDR3 contains 15 residues. The PCR contained 60 Vbeta and 13 Jbeta primers. Authors' methods: The authors later counted roughly 76 million unique TCR beta chains, some 10 million of them shared. Clones were sequenced by immunoSEQ multiplex PCR, and TCRdb holds only the in-frame ones, with some missing. V, J and clone size are taken as reported in that table, and D and trimming were inferred from the DNA itself. The sample lists about 220,000 clones; about 70% were seen once.

The chain employs TRBV30 and TRBJ2-1; 7 bases map to TRBD2. The clonotype comes from a woman aged 25 to 39 in good health and CMV-seronegative. The sequencing sample was made of PBMCs. The CDR3 protein is CARGGLTSPISEQFF. As DNA, the CDR3 is TGTGCCCGGGGCGGTCTGACTAGCCCAATAAGTGAGCAGTTCTTC.